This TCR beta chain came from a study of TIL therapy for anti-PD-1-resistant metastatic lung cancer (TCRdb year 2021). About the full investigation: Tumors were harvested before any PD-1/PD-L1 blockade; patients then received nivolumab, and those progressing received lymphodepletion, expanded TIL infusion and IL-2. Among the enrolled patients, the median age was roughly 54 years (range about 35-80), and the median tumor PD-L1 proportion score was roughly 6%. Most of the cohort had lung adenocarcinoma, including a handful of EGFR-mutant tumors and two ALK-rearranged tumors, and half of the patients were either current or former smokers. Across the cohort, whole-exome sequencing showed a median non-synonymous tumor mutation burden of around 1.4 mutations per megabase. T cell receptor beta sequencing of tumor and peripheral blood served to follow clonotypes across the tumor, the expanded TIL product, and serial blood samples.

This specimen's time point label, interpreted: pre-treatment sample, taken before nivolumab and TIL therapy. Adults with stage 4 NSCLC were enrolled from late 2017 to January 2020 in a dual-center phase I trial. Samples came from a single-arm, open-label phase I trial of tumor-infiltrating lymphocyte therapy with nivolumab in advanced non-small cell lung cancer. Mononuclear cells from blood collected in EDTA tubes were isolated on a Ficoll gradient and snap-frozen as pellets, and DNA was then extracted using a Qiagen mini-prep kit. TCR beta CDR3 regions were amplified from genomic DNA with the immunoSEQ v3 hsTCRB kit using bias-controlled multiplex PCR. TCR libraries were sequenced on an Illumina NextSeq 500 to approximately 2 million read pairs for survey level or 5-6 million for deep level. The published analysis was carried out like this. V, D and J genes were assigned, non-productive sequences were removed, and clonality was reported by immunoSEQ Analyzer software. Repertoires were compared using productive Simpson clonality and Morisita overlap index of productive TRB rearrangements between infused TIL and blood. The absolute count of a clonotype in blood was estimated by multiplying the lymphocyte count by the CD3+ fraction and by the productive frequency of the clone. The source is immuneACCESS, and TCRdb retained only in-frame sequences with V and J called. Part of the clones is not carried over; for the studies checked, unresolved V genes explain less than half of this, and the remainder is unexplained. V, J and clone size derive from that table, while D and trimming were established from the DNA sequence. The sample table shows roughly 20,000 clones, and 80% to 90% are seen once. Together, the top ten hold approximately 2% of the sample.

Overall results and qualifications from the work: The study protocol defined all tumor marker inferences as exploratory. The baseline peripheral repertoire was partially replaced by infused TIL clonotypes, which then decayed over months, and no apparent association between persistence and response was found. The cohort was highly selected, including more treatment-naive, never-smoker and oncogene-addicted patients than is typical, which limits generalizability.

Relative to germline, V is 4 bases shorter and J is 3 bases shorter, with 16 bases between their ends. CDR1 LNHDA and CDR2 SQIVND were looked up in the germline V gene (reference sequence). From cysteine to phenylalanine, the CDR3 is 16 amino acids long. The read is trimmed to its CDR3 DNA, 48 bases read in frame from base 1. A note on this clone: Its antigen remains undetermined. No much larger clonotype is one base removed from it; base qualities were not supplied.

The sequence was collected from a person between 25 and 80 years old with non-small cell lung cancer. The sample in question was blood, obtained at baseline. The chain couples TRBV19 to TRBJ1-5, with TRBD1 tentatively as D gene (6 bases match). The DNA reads TGTGCCAGTAGTACAATCCTAGGGGGGGACAATCAGCCCCAGCATTTT. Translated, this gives CASSTILGGDNQPQHF.